This T cell receptor beta chain emerged from a study of T-cell memory formation after mild COVID-19. General study points: Some clones that responded were present in memory (sampled pre-infection), which suggests cross-reactive memory joined.

From 5'RACE with constant-segment primers came TCR alpha and TCR beta cDNA libraries that carried sample barcodes and UMIs. MiXCR, run by TCRdb on the 5' RACE reads, gives a single entry per CDR3 protein. The sample yields 300,000 to 350,000 distinct CDR3 sequences, approximately 13% seen once. This clonotype was recorded a few times. What it recognizes is unknown. The CDR3 contains 13 residues. The germline CDR1 and CDR2 sequences are MDHEN and SYDVKM. V was trimmed by 7 bases and J by 1 base, leaving 10 bases between them. V is TRBV28 and J is TRBJ2-5, with D unresolved. The TCR was taken from a man aged 18 to 35 who had mild COVID-19 (a few samples of this study predate the infection). Cell type and time point are not known. The sample comprised PBMCs or a T cell subset sorted from them (not recorded which). CDR3 in amino acids: CASTRAVQETQYF. The DNA for the CDR3 is TGTGCCAGCACAAGGGCGGTCCAAGAGACCCAGTACTTC.